This entry concerns a single TCR beta chain. This clonotype was detected only a few times. Its antigen is still unknown. No quality values exist for individual bases; no much larger clone is one base distant. Reading the germline V gene gives CDR1 SGHRS and CDR2 YFSETQ. The CDR3 goes from the cysteine to the phenylalanine over 14 residues. CDR3 DNA only is kept here, 42 bases in frame from base 1. A distance of 12 bases separates the germline ends of V and J, which lose 3 bases and 5 bases respectively. Library method: multiplex PCR. Sequencing instrument: Illumina HiSeq 2500. TCRbeta libraries were constructed through three rounds of nested PCR with primers (Table S4) according to protocols adapted from ARM-PCR. Before sequencing, PCR products of 200-500 bp were cut from the gel and purified using the QIAquick gel extraction kit. Regarding the original processing steps: Trimmomatic was used to clean the reads, FLASH was used to merge the reads into complete CDR3 sequences, and MiTCR was used to assign the reads to V(D)J germline segments. VDJtools was used to compute clonal diversity as the inverse Simpson's index. A read counted as productive if the sequence was in-frame and lacked a premature stop codon. TCRdb cleaned the public reads at Q25 with fastp, built clones with MiXCR and kept in-frame beta chains. Merged by CDR3 protein, the rows form single entries marked with the most common genes and DNA. Clone size and V and J calls follow TCRdb, not the original study. The sample table holds 65,000 to 70,000 distinct CDR3 sequences, of which just under 60% were seen once. The biggest ten clones account for 20% to 25% of the sample.

Bulk unsorted tissue served as the source for RNA extraction, and RNA quality was assessed using a NanoDrop ND-1000 and an Agilent 2100. All donors had newly diagnosed lung cancer, had not received prior chemotherapy, and were admitted for thoracic surgery in China between August and November 2014. Patients who had received previous radiotherapy or chemotherapy, or who had another concurrent cancer, were excluded from the study. Surgical tissue pieces of about 1-2.2 cm3 were preserved in RNAlater solution and were kept at -80 degrees C until use. The data originate from a study of tumor and adjacent non-tumor tissue in lung cancer listed by TCRdb under 2018. In the study overall: By cancer type, the cohort comprised eleven to twelve adenocarcinoma patients, 2 squamous cell carcinoma patients and 1 small cell lung cancer patient. Among the 15 or so patients, ages ranged from roughly 30 to 85 years, approximately 10 were men and 5 were women, and disease was TNM stage I to III. A total of roughly 120,000,000 productive TCRbeta reads were generated by sequencing, corresponding to an average of roughly 4 million reads per sample. Using bulk TCRbeta repertoires from approximately 15 lung cancer patients, the study set lung tumor tissue side by side with matched distant non-tumor lung tissue. A few dozen paired specimens, one tumor and one normal lung sample per patient, were profiled by TCRbeta CDR3 sequencing.

On the study overall, not on this receptor specifically: Because peripheral blood was not sequenced, blood TCRbeta repertoires in the lung cancer patients of the study were not examined. Tumor tissue showed significantly higher TCR diversity (inverse Simpson) than normal lung tissue, at roughly 430 vs 170 (P = 0.0075, Mann-Whitney U test). With only 15 patients in the cohort, the authors noted that larger samples and more detailed clinical data are needed. In normal lung, the top 100 clones accounted for a significantly larger cumulative share of the repertoire than in tumor tissue. The sequencing platform is not named in the methods, and unique molecular identifiers are not mentioned. Younger patients had significantly higher TCR diversity, and higher tumor TCR diversity was associated with shorter overall and disease-free survival.

The specimen sequenced was lung tumor tissue. This sequence uses TRBV5-1 and TRBJ2-1; the D region possibly corresponds to TRBD2 (6 bases align). The source of this sequence is a man aged 45-60 years with non-small cell lung cancer. The encoded CDR3 is CASSSGGQNNEQFF. The nucleotide sequence reads as follows: TGCGCCAGCAGCTCCGGAGGGCAGAACAATGAGCAGTTCTTC.